Sequencing of this TCR beta chain was carried out in a study of blood T cell repertoires in COVID-19. Study in general: Sites in the United States, Italy and Spain provided acute and convalescent COVID-19 samples.

This CDR3 is 12 amino acids long. Trimming took off 3 bases at V and 6 bases at J, with 7 bases between the two ends. Per the germline V gene, CDR1 is KGHDR and CDR2 is SFDVKD. As processed by the authors: Amplification with reference gene primers provided the estimates of nucleated cell counts. Assay: immunoSEQ multiplex PCR; the TCRdb copy retains only in-frame clones and omits some. Clone size and V and J calls were adopted from that table, with D and trimming inferred from the DNA. This sample carries a few hundred thousand clones, around 89% of them seen once, and the ten largest clones take about 1.5%. Followed over time, Seattle patients had been enrolled while infection was active.

Sequencing was performed on peripheral blood. This clonotype originated in a woman aged 25 to 39 with COVID-19, enrolled during active disease. V usage is TRBV24-1 and J usage is TRBJ1-2, with D unresolved. In DNA form, the CDR3 reads TGTGCCACCAGTGATCCTAGAGATGGCTACACCTTC. Residues: CATSDPRDGYTF.